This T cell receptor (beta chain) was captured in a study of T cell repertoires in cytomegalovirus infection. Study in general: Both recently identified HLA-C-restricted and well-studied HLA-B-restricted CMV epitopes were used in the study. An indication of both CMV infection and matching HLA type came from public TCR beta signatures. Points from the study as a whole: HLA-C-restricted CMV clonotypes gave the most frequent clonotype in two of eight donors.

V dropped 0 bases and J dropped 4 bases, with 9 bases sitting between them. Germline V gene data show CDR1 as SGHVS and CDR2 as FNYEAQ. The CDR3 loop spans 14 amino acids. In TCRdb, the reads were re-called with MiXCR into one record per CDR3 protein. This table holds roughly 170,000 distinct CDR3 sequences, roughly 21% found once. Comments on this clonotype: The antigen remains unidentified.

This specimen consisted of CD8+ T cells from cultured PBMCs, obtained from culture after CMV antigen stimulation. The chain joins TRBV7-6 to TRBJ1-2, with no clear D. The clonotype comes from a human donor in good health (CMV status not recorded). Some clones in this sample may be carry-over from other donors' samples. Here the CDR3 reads CASSLAEAVYGYTF. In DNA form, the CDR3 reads TGTGCCAGCAGCTTAGCGGAGGCAGTCTATGGCTACACCTTC.